The rows below give T cell receptor beta chains drawn from one sample of a study of blood T cells in healthy people across ages. TCRdb re-derived calls from the 5' RACE reads in MiXCR, one entry per CDR3 protein. The sample has 1.5 million to 2 million distinct CDR3 sequences, roughly 49% seen once; the top ten hold less than 2.5%. The sample comprised blood. These receptor sequences come from a woman in her thirties or forties in good health. The conserved cysteine and the conserved F or W are not part of the CDR3 here. The D gene is left open where the match is weak.

len	v_gene	j_gene	d_gene	CDR3aa
14	TRBV6-2/TRBV6-3	TRBJ2-5	NA	ASSSGHKGHEETQY
15	TRBV5-4	TRBJ2-1	TRBD2	ASSLGGLVGPGGEQF
14	TRBV3-1	TRBJ2-7	NA	ASSQESGGAESEQY
14	TRBV7-9	TRBJ2-1	NA	ASTEGRNTIYNEQF
12	TRBV28	TRBJ2-3	NA	ASSLTGLADTQY
10	TRBV10-3	TRBJ2-5	NA	AISHAGETQY
17	TRBV11-2	TRBJ1-1	TRBD1	ASSLVLRTGGSMNTEAF
11	TRBV6-1	NA	TRBD1	AGATGFTYEQY
15	TRBV6-5	TRBJ2-3	NA	ASSNSLTGEGTDTQY
15	TRBV4-2	TRBJ2-7	TRBD2	ASSQDSNGGFSYEQY
11	TRBV5-1	NA	TRBD1	ASSDLQGREQY
12	TRBV6-1	TRBJ2-3	NA	ASSEDGFTDTQY
13	TRBV6-5	TRBJ2-7	TRBD2	ASSHSRTSGGEQY
13	TRBV20-1	TRBJ2-5	TRBD1	SAWGRTGAYETQY
14	TRBV27	TRBJ2-5	NA	ASSSGTSRIQETQY
12	TRBV7-2	TRBJ2-1	TRBD1	ASSLKTGHNEQF
12	TRBV6-2/TRBV6-3	TRBJ2-4	NA	ASSYSAGQWVQY
13	TRBV4-2	TRBJ2-7	NA	ASSQAVNTINERY
11	TRBV7-8	TRBJ2-1	TRBD2	ASSPGRDVEQF
11	TRBV20-1	TRBJ2-7	NA	SARERETYEQY
10	TRBV12-3/TRBV12-4	TRBJ2-3	NA	ASRIRGDTQY
13	TRBV4-2	TRBJ1-2	NA	ASSQDHYPTYGYT
11	TRBV20-1	TRBJ1-6	TRBD1	SALGQGRSPLH
13	TRBV19	TRBJ1-1	NA	ASSLTSSMITEAF
11	TRBV5-1	TRBJ1-4	NA	ASSLNLDEKLF
13	TRBV7-9	TRBJ1-6	NA	ASSPAGVIGSPLH
14	TRBV7-3	TRBJ2-3	NA	ASSLTAGLSTDTQY
14	TRBV7-2	NA	TRBD2	ASSLVGRRGEETQY
11	TRBV27	TRBJ2-6	NA	ASRDAGANVLT
11	TRBV28	TRBJ2-5	NA	ASSPEGEETQY
12	TRBV7-2	TRBJ2-7	NA	ASSARTDLYEQY
12	TRBV13	TRBJ1-2	NA	ASSPPRTDYGYT
16	TRBV6-1	TRBJ2-3	TRBD1	ASSMGQGAYASTDTQY
14	TRBV7-2	NA	TRBD2	ASSLGISGGDNEQY
14	TRBV7-9	TRBJ2-7	NA	ASSSMAGALSYEQY
12	TRBV15	TRBJ2-1	NA	ATRANPEANEQF
14	TRBV20-1	NA	TRBD2	SARSAAGWGYNEQY
13	TRBV6-1	TRBJ2-6	NA	ASVSAQSGANVLT
13	TRBV7-9	TRBJ2-3	NA	ASSLVLDSTDTQY
10	TRBV29-1	TRBJ1-2	TRBD1	SVEQGDYGYT
11	TRBV6-2/TRBV6-3	TRBJ2-1	NA	ASSPESYNEQF
9	TRBV6-5	TRBJ1-1	NA	ASQTGTRTF
13	TRBV3-1	TRBJ2-5	TRBD2	ASSQRLAGSETQY
13	TRBV20-1	TRBJ2-5	TRBD2	SARDESRGGGTQY
10	TRBV5-1	TRBJ2-7	NA	ASSLKRGEQY
14	TRBV4-3	TRBJ2-4	NA	ASSQDSAGRKNIQY
12	TRBV20-1	TRBJ2-1	TRBD2	SADKRGGFDERF
14	TRBV6-2/TRBV6-3	TRBJ2-5	TRBD2	ASSRSGGALEETQY
12	TRBV7-9	TRBJ2-7	NA	ASSQAQKGYEQY
14	TRBV13	TRBJ2-1	TRBD2	ASSPRTSGGHNEQF
14	TRBV28	TRBJ2-3	TRBD1	ASSLYGTGAPDTQY
12	TRBV9	NA	NA	ASNEQGGRETQY
14	TRBV28	TRBJ2-3	TRBD2	ASRPLAGGQADTQY
13	TRBV4-3	TRBJ1-2	NA	ASSQVVQAVYGYT
13	TRBV6-1	TRBJ1-2	NA	ASSLGGRVRYGYT
12	TRBV7-2	TRBJ2-7	NA	ASSPPGAGYEQY
12	TRBV20-1	TRBJ2-5	NA	SARKAAIQETQY
12	TRBV4-1	TRBJ1-6	NA	ASSRADDNSPLH
16	TRBV28	TRBJ2-6	NA	ANSLYLKLPSGANVLT